These 32 T cell receptor beta chains were all obtained from the same sample, sequenced in a study of cytomegalovirus exposure and HLA in healthy donors. A multiplex PCR was run with 60 Vbeta primers and 13 Jbeta primers. TCRdb's copy holds only in-frame clones and misses some; the assay was immunoSEQ multiplex PCR. The sample consists of 120,000 or so clones, around 72% of them appearing once. The sample comprised PBMCs. These receptors were taken from a man younger than 40 in good health and CMV-seronegative.

Here the CDR3 reads CASSLMGWEETQYF. CDR3 in DNA: TGCGCCAGCAGCTTGATGGGCTGGGAAGAGACCCAGTACTTC. The chain combines TRBV5-1 with TRBJ2-5; D not certain. The germline V gene encodes CDR1 SGHRS and CDR2 YFSETQ. This CDR3 has 14 residues. V was clipped by 1 base and J by 3 bases, with 10 bases between them. Full variable domain (remainder filled in from reference TRBV5-1 and TRBJ2-5): KAGVTQTPRYLIKTRGQQVTLSCSPISGHRSVSWYQQTPGQGLQFLFEYFSETQRNKGNFPGRFSGRQFSNSRSEMNVSTLELGDSALYLCASSLMGWEETQYFGPGTRLLVL.

The rearrangement joins TRBV5-1 to TRBJ2-3; 8 bases map to TRBD2. CDR3 length: 14 residues. In germline, CDR1 is SGHRS, CDR2 YFSETQ. With V trimmed by 0 bases and J by 4 bases, 1 base remained unmatched. This CDR3 is CASSLDGGADTQYF. The CDR3 DNA is TGCGCCAGCAGCTTGGACGGGGGGGCAGATACGCAGTATTTT.

This clone was seen a few times. Other DNA variants within this sample encode the same CDR3. The gene calls are TRBV19 and TRBJ1-5; no reliable D call. Trimming removed 5 bases from V and 6 bases from J, with 11 bases in between. Germline V lookup: CDR1 LNHDA, CDR2 SQIVND (reference sequence). This CDR3 has 13 amino acids. The CDR3 coding sequence is TGTGCCAGTAGTCCGCAAGGAGGTCAGCCCCAGCATTTT. It codes for CASSPQGGQPQHF.

The V call is TRBV28, the J call TRBJ1-2; no definite D call. Germline V gives CDR1 MDHEN, CDR2 SYDVKM. The CDR3 is 11 amino acids. The germline V and J ends were trimmed by 10 bases and 4 bases, with 10 bases remaining between them. The chain's CDR3 is CATAEGYGYTF. CDR3 coding DNA: TGTGCCACCGCGGAGGGCTATGGCTACACCTTC.

In DNA form, the CDR3 reads TGTGCCAGCAGTGTACAGGGAAATTCACCCCTCCACTTT. The encoded protein is CASSVQGNSPLHF. The V gene is TRBV25-1, the J gene TRBJ1-6, with a possible D match to TRBD1 (6 bases). The length of the CDR3 is 13 residues. V was pared by 4 bases and J by 7 bases, with 8 bases between. CDR1 and CDR2 from the germline V gene are MGHDK and SYGVNS.

This clone was found once. The gene calls are TRBV5-7 and TRBJ2-7; D may be TRBD2 (6 bases). TRBV5-7 is flagged as an ORF with uncertain function. The length of the CDR3 is 18 residues. The V end was cut by 0 bases, the J end by 0 bases, with 19 bases between. The CDR3 sequence: CASSLGEEGAFYSYEQYF. The CDR3 nucleotides are TGTGCCAGCAGCTTGGGGGAGGAAGGGGCCTTCTACTCCTACGAGCAGTACTTC.

The J gene is TRBJ2-1, the V gene TRBV4-2; D unclear. Germline V gives CDR1 LGHNA, CDR2 YNFKEQ. The CDR3 has 14 amino acids. V lost 0 bases, J lost 5 bases, and 8 bases lay in between. The CDR3 coding sequence is TGTGCCAGCAGCCAAGATGTATATAACAATGAGCAGTTCTTC. Translation gives CASSQDVYNNEQFF.

The chain has TRBV12-1 and TRBJ1-1; whether TRBD1, the table's D call, matches the DNA was not checked. TRBV12-1 corresponds to a pseudogene. This CDR3 is built from 15 residues. The CDR3 coding sequence is TGTGCCAGCAGGGGATACAGGGCGAGGAACACTGAAGCTTTCTTT. It translates to CASRGYRARNTEAFF.

The gene calls are TRBV10-2 and TRBJ2-3, with D tentatively TRBD2 (6 bases). The CDR3 has 14 amino acids. V was trimmed by 8 bases and J by 3 bases, leaving 15 bases between them. CDR1 is WSHSY, CDR2 SAAADI, per germline. CDR3 amino acids: CASRTSRRTDTQYF. CDR3 nucleotides: TGCGCCAGCCGAACTAGCCGAAGGACAGATACGCAGTATTTT.

The rearrangement joins TRBV30 to TRBJ2-7; D not resolved. CDR3 size: 13 residues. CDR1 is GTSNPN and CDR2 is SVGIG in the germline V gene (reference sequence). Trimming cost V 0 bases and J 3 bases, with 9 bases left between them. The CDR3, as DNA: TGTGCCTGGAGTGTAGACGGGTTCTACGAGCAGTACTTC. Its protein product is CAWSVDGFYEQYF.

This clone was counted a few times. A read error may produce the germline difference seen at one junction end. The chain is built from TRBV7-9 and TRBJ2-1; the match to TRBD2 covers 9 bases. Germline CDR1 reads SEHNR; CDR2 reads FQNEAQ (reference sequence). The CDR3 extends over 12 amino acids. The DNA of the CDR3 is TGTTCCAGCAGTTATCTAGCGGGGGAGCAGTTCTTC. It codes for CSSSYLAGEQFF.

This clone came up a few times. The chain carries TRBV7-2 and TRBJ1-1; no firm D call. The CDR3 loop spans 15 amino acids. The V end lost 2 bases, the J end lost 3 bases, and 13 bases lay between the germline ends. CDR1 and CDR2 (germline): SGHTA, FQGNSA. The CDR3 region is CASSLLSGGDTEAFF. CDR3 nucleotides: TGTGCCAGCAGCTTACTATCGGGAGGTGACACTGAAGCTTTCTTT.

This clone appeared a few times. The J gene is TRBJ2-3, the V gene TRBV6-1, with 10 positions matching TRBD2. This CDR3 is built from 18 residues. V was clipped by 2 bases and J by 3 bases; unmatched bases: 11. Germline CDR1 is MNHNS and CDR2 is SASEGT. The CDR3 sequence is CASSERASGGLSTDTQYF. CDR3 DNA sequence: TGTGCCAGCAGTGAACGGGCTAGCGGGGGTTTATCGACAGATACGCAGTATTTT.

The genes are TRBV14 and TRBJ2-7, with a tentative D call TRBD1 (5 bases). The CDR3 is 16 residues long. V gave up 3 bases and J gave up 4 bases, with 19 bases separating them. Germline values: CDR1 SGHDN, CDR2 FVKESK. The DNA of the CDR3 is TGTGCCAGCAGCCACCGCGGCAGGGTTGCTCAATACGAGCAGTACTTC. As protein: CASSHRGRVAQYEQYF.

The chain couples TRBV7-9 to TRBJ2-7; D is possibly TRBD1 (6 bases). Germline CDR1 and CDR2: SEHNR and FQNEAQ (reference sequence). This CDR3 comprises 14 residues. Trimming cost V 1 base and J 5 bases, with 12 bases left between them. CDR3 protein: CASSLDYREHEQYF. CDR3 DNA sequence: TGTGCCAGCAGCTTAGATTACAGGGAGCACGAGCAGTACTTC.

The CDR3 protein is CASSLPSGGTYEQYF. The CDR3 nucleotides read TGTGCCAGCAGCTTACCCTCCGGGGGTACCTACGAGCAGTACTTC. The chain carries TRBV11-2 and TRBJ2-7, with TRBD2 as a possible D gene (6 bases). In germline, CDR1 is SGHAT, CDR2 FQNNGV. Trimming left V 2 bases short and J 2 bases short, with 13 bases between. This CDR3 has 15 residues.

For the CDR3, the DNA is TGTGCCAGCAGTTTATCGCGGACAGGGCATCGAGGCTACACCTTC. This codes for CASSLSRTGHRGYTF. This chain links TRBV27 with TRBJ1-2; TRBD1 matches at 8 bases. CDR1 is MNHEY, CDR2 SMNVEV, per germline (reference sequence). J was trimmed by 8 bases and V by 0 bases; bases with no gene match: 8. The CDR3 has 15 amino acids.

The chain links TRBV5-5 to TRBJ2-7; 7 nucleotides agree with TRBD1. V shed 4 bases and J 3 bases; nucleotides not matched to a gene: 4. Germline CDR1 is SGHKS and CDR2 is YYEKEE (reference sequence). This CDR3 has 13 residues. The CDR3 sequence: CASSGQVGYEQYF. Written as DNA, the CDR3 is TGTGCCAGCAGCGGACAGGTTGGCTACGAGCAGTACTTC.

Worth noting for this clone: A read error may account for a junction end that differs from germline. The chain has TRBV5-8 and TRBJ2-1, with TRBD1 matching 9 bases. The CDR3 covers 14 residues. Germline values: CDR1 SGHTS, CDR2 YDEGEE. In DNA, the CDR3 is TGTGCCAGCAGCCCCGGCCCGCCGTCGGGACAGGGAATCTTC. Protein: CASSPGPPSGQGIF.

The V and J genes are TRBV6-5 and TRBJ1-1; D gene unclear. The CDR3 is 13 amino acids. The ends were cut back, 6 bases at V and 0 bases at J, with 8 bases in the middle. CDR1 MNHEY and CDR2 SVGAGI come from the germline V gene. CDR3 in DNA: TGTGCCAGCAGCCCGGTCCTGAACACTGAAGCTTTCTTT. Protein: CASSPVLNTEAFF.

CDR3 loop: CASSLGQLKNTEAFF. CDR3 nucleotides: TGCGCCAGCAGCCTCGGACAGCTAAAGAACACTGAAGCTTTCTTT. The chain joins TRBV5-1 to TRBJ1-1; TRBD1 might be the D (6 bases). The CDR3 is 15 amino acids. Trimming took 4 bases from V and 1 from J, leaving 14 bases between them. Germline values: CDR1 SGHRS, CDR2 YFSETQ.

The chain combines TRBV20-1 with TRBJ1-2; D not certain. The CDR3 runs to 10 residues. Trimming shortened V by 5 bases and J by 12 bases, and 13 bases separated the two germline ends. CDR1 and CDR2 (germline): DFQATT, SNEGSKA (reference sequence). The DNA of the CDR3 is TGCAGTGCTCTTCCCCGGTCTAACACCTTC. This gives the protein CSALPRSNTF.

This chain uses TRBV7-6 with TRBJ1-6; D is possibly TRBD1 (6 bases). The V end was cut by 1 base, the J end by 9 bases, with 16 bases between. Germline CDR1 is SGHVS and CDR2 is FNYEAQ. This CDR3 region has 16 residues. CDR3 in amino acids: CASSLGLGGGGSPLHF. The CDR3 coding sequence is TGTGCCAGCAGCTTAGGACTGGGGGGGGGCGGTTCACCCCTCCACTTT.

The V gene is TRBV7-3, the J gene TRBJ2-3, with 7 positions matching TRBD2. Germline CDR1 SGHTA, CDR2 FQGTGA. With 4 bases clipped from V and 5 bases from J, the junction kept 0 bases outside the gene matches. The CDR3 spans 12 residues. CDR3 DNA sequence: TGTGCCAGCAGCTGGGGGGGAGATACGCAGTATTTT. It translates to CASSWGGDTQYF.

Here the CDR3 reads CASSIDTGVTEAFF. The CDR3 bases are TGTGCCAGTAGTATAGATACAGGGGTCACTGAAGCTTTCTTT. This sequence joins TRBV19 and TRBJ1-1; 7 bases are shared with TRBD1. V was clipped by 0 bases and J by 4 bases; unmatched bases: 2. This CDR3 spans 14 amino acids. Germline CDR1 is LNHDA and CDR2 is SQIVND (reference sequence).

The J gene is TRBJ1-1, the V gene TRBV28; 8 bases match TRBD1. Germline loops: CDR1 MDHEN, CDR2 SYDVKM. The CDR3 length is 16 residues. The trim removed 6 bases at V and 4 bases at J, leaving 13 bases unmatched. DNA of the CDR3: TGTGCCAGCAGCCTAGTTCCCGGGACAGGATCCACTGAAGCTTTCTTT. Protein product: CASSLVPGTGSTEAFF.

This sequence joins TRBV7-9 and TRBJ1-3; TRBD1 agrees at 7 bases. This CDR3 spans 15 amino acids. CDR1 and CDR2 (germline): SEHNR, FQNEAQ (reference sequence). With V trimmed by 5 bases and J by 0 bases, 4 bases remained unmatched. CDR3 sequence: CASSRQGNSGNTIYF. CDR3 in DNA: TGTGCCAGCAGCCGACAGGGAAACTCTGGAAACACCATATATTTT. Full variable domain (missing parts from reference TRBV7-9 and TRBJ1-3): DTGVSQNPRHKITKRGQNVTFRCDPISEHNRLYWYRQTLGQGPEFLTYFQNEAQLEKSRLLSDRFSAERPKGSFSTLEIQRTEQGDSAMYLCASSRQGNSGNTIYFGEGSWLTVV.

A note on this clone: One end of the junction does not line up with germline, which may come from a read error. This chain joins TRBV6-5 and TRBJ1-3; 11 bases line up with TRBD1. The CDR3 contains 16 residues. Looked up from germline, CDR1 is MNHEY and CDR2 is SVGAGI. This CDR3 is CASSYSGQGAGNTIYF. The CDR3 bases are TGTGCTAGCAGTTACTCGGGACAGGGGGCTGGAAACACCATATATTTT.

This rearrangement joins TRBV28 to TRBJ1-5; TRBD1 matches at 7 bases. The J segment lost 5 bases and the V segment lost 6 bases, leaving 10 bases of the junction unmatched. Germline V gene sequence: CDR1 MDHEN, CDR2 SYDVKM. The CDR3 has 15 amino acids. This chain's CDR3 is CASSPRQGFDQPQHF. The CDR3 bases are TGTGCCAGCAGCCCCCGACAGGGTTTCGATCAGCCCCAGCATTTT.

The genes are TRBV30 and TRBJ2-1; tentatively, D is TRBD2 (6 bases). In germline, CDR1 is GTSNPN, CDR2 SVGIG (reference sequence). The CDR3 runs to 14 residues. The V end was cut by 4 bases, the J end by 8 bases, with 18 bases between. CDR3: CAWNYGTGKYEQFF. The CDR3 DNA sequence: TGTGCCTGGAACTACGGGACTGGCAAGTATGAGCAGTTCTTC.

The V and J genes are TRBV5-1 and TRBJ1-2; the match to TRBD1 covers 10 bases. This CDR3 has 15 residues. Per the germline V gene, CDR1 is SGHRS and CDR2 is YFSETQ. V lost 0 bases to trimming and J lost 5 bases; unmatched junction nucleotides: 4. In nucleotides, the CDR3 is TGCGCCAGCAGCTTGGGGGACAGGGGAGGATATGGCTACACCTTC. This encodes CASSLGDRGGYGYTF.

The rearrangement links TRBV10-3 to TRBJ2-5, with TRBD2 matching over 9 bases. Germline trimming cut 0 bases from V and 5 bases from J; bases unmatched to any gene: 10. The CDR3 loop spans 17 amino acids. Looked up from germline, CDR1 is ENHRY and CDR2 is SYGVKD. In nucleotides, the CDR3 is TGTGCCATCAGTGAGTCCCTTGGCGGGGGGGTTTCGGAGACCCAGTACTTC. Translating it yields CAISESLGGGVSETQYF.